This record covers a single TCR beta chain. Its antigen is not identified. The data originate from a study of early T cells in non-severe SARS-CoV-2 infection. Study conclusions and caveats: VDJdb-based matching was biased toward anti-spike CD8 responses and missed private and CD4 specificities.

Tagging with unique molecular identifiers was applied to individual cDNA molecules. TCRdb re-called the 5' RACE reads through MiXCR, storing one row per CDR3 protein. The sample holds 80,000 to 95,000 distinct CDR3 sequences; around 14% are singletons and the top ten take over 9.5%. Germline V CDR1 and CDR2: MNHNY, SVGAGI (reference sequence). This CDR3 comprises 11 residues. V was clipped by 6 bases and J by 7 bases, with 10 bases between them. V and J are TRBV6-6 and TRBJ2-7; a possible D gene is TRBD2 (6 bases). Sequenced input: whole blood. The sequence derives from an adult who was a healthcare worker with PCR-confirmed SARS-CoV-2 infection or an uninfected control (not recorded which). CDR3 sequence reads: CASRGGGEQYF. CDR3 bases: TGTGCCAGCAGGGGTGGGGGGGAGCAGTACTTC.